This T cell receptor beta chain stems from a study of T cell responses to AZD1222 COVID-19 vaccine. Germline-derived CDR1 and CDR2 are SGHDN and FVKESK. Between the trimmed V and J ends, which lost 0 bases and 6 bases, there was a span of 20 bases. The CDR3 extends over 17 amino acids. Study-wide results and caveats: Compared with day 0, the breadth and depth of the Spike-specific TCR repertoire rose significantly after two doses of AZD1222.

Sequencing was performed with immunoSEQ multiplex PCR; in TCRdb, only in-frame clones are kept and a portion is missing. The sample contains approximately 110,000 clones, 85% to 90% of which appear only once. Of note for this clone: Its antigen is unknown.

This sequence originates from an adult who received the AZD1222 COVID-19 vaccine. Specimen: peripheral blood, collected 28 days after the second AZD1222 dose. This sequence joins TRBV14 and TRBJ1-2, with D possibly TRBD1 on 6 matching bases. CDR3 sequence reads: CASSQEPPQTGWNGYTF. In DNA, the CDR3 is TGTGCCAGCAGCCAAGAACCCCCCCAAACAGGGTGGAATGGCTACACCTTC. The variable domain in full, completed from reference TRBV14 and TRBJ1-2, reads EAGVTQFPSHSVIEKGQTVTLRCDPISGHDNLYWYRRVMGKEIKFLLHFVKESKQDESGMPNNRFLAERTGGTYSTLKVQPAELEDSGVYFCASSQEPPQTGWNGYTFGSGTRLTVV.